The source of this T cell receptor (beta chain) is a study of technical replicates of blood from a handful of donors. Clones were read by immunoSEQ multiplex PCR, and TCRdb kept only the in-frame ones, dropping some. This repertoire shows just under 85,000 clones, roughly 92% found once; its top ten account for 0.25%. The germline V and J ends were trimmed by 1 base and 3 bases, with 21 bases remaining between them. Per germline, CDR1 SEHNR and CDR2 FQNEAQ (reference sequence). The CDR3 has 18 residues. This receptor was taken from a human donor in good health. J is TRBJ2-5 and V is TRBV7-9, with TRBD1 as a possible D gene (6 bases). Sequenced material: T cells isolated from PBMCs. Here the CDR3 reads CASSLVKPWGLAEETQYF. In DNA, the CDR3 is TGTGCCAGCAGCTTAGTAAAGCCCTGGGGGCTAGCCGAAGAGACCCAGTACTTC.